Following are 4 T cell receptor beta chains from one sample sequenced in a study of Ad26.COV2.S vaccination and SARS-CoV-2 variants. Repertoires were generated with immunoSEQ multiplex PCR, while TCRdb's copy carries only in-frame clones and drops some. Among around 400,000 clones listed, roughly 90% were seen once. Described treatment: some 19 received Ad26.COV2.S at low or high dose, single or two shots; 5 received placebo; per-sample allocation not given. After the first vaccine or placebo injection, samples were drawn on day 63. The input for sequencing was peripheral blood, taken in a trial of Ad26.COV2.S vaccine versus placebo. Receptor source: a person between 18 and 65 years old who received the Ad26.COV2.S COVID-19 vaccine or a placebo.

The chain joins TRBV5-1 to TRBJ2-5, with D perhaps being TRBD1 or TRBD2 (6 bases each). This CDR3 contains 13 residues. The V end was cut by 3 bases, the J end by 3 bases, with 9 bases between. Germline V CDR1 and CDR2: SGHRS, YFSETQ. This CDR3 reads CASSWRGEETQYF. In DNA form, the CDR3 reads TGCGCCAGCAGCTGGAGGGGGGAAGAGACCCAGTACTTC.

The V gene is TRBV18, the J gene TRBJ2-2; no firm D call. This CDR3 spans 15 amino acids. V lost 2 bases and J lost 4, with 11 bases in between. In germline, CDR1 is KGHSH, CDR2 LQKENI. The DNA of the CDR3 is TGTGCCAGCTCACCAGTGGGCGGCGTCACCGGGGAGCTGTTTTTT. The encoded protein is CASSPVGGVTGELFF.

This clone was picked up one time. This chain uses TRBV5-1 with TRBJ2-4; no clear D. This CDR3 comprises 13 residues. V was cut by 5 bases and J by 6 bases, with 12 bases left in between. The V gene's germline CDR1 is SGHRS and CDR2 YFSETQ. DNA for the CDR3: TGCGCCAGCAGAGACCGGCGACTAAACATTCAGTACTTC. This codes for CASRDRRLNIQYF.

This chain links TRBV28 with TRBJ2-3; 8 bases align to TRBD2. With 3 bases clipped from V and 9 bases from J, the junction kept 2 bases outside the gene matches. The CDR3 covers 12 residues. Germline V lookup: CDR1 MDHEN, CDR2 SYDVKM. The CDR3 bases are TGTGCCAGCAGTTTGCGGGAGGAAACGCAGTATTTT. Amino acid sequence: CASSLREETQYF.